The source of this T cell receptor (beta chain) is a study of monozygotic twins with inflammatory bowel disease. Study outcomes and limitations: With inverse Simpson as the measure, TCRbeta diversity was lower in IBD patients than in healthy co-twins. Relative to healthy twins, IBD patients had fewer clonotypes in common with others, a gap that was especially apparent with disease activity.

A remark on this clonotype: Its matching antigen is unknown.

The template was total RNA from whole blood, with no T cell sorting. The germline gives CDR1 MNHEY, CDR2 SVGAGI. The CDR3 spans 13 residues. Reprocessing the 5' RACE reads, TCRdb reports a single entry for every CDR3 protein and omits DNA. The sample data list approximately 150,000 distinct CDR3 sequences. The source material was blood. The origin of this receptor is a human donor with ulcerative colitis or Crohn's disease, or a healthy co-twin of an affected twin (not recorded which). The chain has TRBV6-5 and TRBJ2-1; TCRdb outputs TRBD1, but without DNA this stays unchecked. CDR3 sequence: CASSRTRGGEQFF.